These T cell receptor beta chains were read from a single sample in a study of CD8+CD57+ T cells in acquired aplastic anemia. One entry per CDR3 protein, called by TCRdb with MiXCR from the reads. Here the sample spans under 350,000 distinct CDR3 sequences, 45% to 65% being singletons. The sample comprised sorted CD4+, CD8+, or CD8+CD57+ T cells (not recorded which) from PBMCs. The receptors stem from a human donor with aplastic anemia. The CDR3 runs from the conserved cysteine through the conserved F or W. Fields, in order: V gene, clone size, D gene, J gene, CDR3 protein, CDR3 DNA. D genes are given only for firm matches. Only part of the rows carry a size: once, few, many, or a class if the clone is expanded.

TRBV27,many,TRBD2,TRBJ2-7,CASSLYTPTSGSSYEQYF,TGTGCCAGCAGTTTATACACACCGACTAGCGGGAGCTCCTACGAGCAGTACTTC
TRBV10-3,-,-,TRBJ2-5,CAIRRGTLGETQHF,TGTGCCATCAGGAGGGGGACTCTGGGGGAGACCCAGCACTTC
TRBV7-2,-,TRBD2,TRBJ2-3,CASSNLAGGSTDTQYF,TGTGCCAGTAGTAACCTAGCGGGAGGAAGCACAGATACGCAGTATTTT
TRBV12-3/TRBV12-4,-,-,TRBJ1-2,CASSFTLAGYTF,TGTGCCAGCAGTTTCACATTGGCTGGCTACACCTTC
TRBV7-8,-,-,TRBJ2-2,CATRYAQSNTGELFF,TGTGCCACCAGATATGCTCAGTCGAACACCGGGGAGCTGTTTTTT
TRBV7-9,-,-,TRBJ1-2,CASSLQGSRRF,TGTGCCAGCAGCTTACAGGGAAGCCGACGTTTC
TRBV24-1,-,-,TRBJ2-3,CATSDLQGPGFGGQYF,TGTGCCACCAGTGATTTGCAGGGACCAGGGTTTGGTGGGCAGTATTTT
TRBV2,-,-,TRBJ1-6,CASRAGSSPLHF,TGTGCCAGCAGGGCGGGGAGTTCACCCCTCCACTTT
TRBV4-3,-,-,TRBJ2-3,CASSLSGRTDTQYF,TGCGCCAGCAGCCTATCGGGCCGGACAGATACGCAGTATTTT
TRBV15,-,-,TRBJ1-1,CATSREWAREAFF,TGTGCCACCAGCAGAGAGTGGGCTCGAGAAGCTTTCTTT
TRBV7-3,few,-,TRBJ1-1,CASSEDRNTEAFF,TGTGCCAGCAGCGAGGACCGGAACACTGAAGCTTTCTTT
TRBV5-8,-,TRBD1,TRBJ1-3,CASSLGDRGTGNTIYF,TGTGCCAGCAGCTTGGGGGACAGGGGAACTGGAAACACCATATATTTT
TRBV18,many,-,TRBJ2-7,CASSPPLGSSYEQYF,TGTGCCAGCTCACCACCTTTAGGAAGCTCCTACGAGCAGTACTTC
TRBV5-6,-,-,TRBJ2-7,CASRVWSGDYEQYF,TGTGCCAGCAGGGTTTGGTCAGGAGACTACGAGCAGTACTTC
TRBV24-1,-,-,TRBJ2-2,CATSDRLVNTGELFF,TGTGCCACCAGTGACAGATTAGTGAACACCGGGGAGCTGTTTTTT
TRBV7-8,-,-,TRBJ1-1,CASSPVGGSTEAFF,TGTGCCAGCAGCCCGGTTGGGGGCTCTACTGAAGCTTTCTTT
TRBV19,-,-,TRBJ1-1,CASSMERRNTEAFF,TGTGCCAGTAGTATGGAGCGGAGAAACACTGAAGCTTTCTTT
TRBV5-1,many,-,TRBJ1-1,CASSLGAVENEAFF,TGCGCCAGCAGCTTGGGTGCAGTTGAGAATGAAGCTTTCTTT
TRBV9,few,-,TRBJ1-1,CASSVGPKVSEAFF,TGTGCCAGCAGCGTCGGGCCCAAGGTCTCTGAAGCTTTCTTT
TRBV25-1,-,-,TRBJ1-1,CASSISLLNTEAFF,TGTGCCAGCAGTATCTCTTTACTGAACACTGAAGCTTTCTTT
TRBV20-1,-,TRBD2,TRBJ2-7,CSVRDSGSYEQYF,TGCAGTGTTCGTGATAGCGGGAGCTACGAGCAGTACTTC
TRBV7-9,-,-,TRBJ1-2,CASSPPGQDYGYTF,TGTGCCAGCAGCCCTCCGGGACAAGACTATGGCTACACCTTC
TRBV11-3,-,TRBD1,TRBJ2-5,CASSSRQGKETQYF,TGTGCCAGCAGCTCTCGACAGGGGAAAGAGACCCAGTACTTC
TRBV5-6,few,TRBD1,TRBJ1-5,CASSSGQGTYSNQPQHF,TGTGCCAGCAGCTCAGGACAGGGAACTTATAGCAATCAGCCCCAGCATTTT
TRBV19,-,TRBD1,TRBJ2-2,CASSGTALPGELFF,TGTGCCAGTAGCGGGACAGCGCTTCCCGGGGAGCTGTTTTTT
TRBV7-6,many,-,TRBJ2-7,CASSLVGEEQYF,TGTGCCAGCAGCTTAGTGGGAGAAGAGCAGTACTTC